This T cell receptor (beta chain) was recovered during a study of shared clonotypes between healthy human individuals. Genomic DNA per cell subset filled all wells of several immunoSEQ plates. Produced via immunoSEQ multiplex PCR; TCRdb's table is partial and in-frame only. The sample records about 1 million clones, about 76% being singletons. Donors were healthy HIV-negative adults without recently reported acute infections or vaccinations. Germline values: CDR1 MGHDK, CDR2 SYGVNS. The CDR3 contains 15 residues. V dropped 1 base and J dropped 6; count of bases not matched to a gene: 7. What was sequenced was memory CD4+ T cells sorted from blood. This sample's subset: CD45RA-negative fraction. The sequence was obtained from a man aged 18-30 years in good health. This chain connects TRBV25-1 to TRBJ2-7, with 9 nucleotides matching TRBD2. The CDR3 nucleotides are TGTGCCAGCAGTGAATTTGGCGGGAGGGCCGGCGAGCAGTACTTC. Residues: CASSEFGGRAGEQYF.